This T cell receptor (beta chain) was sequenced for a study of blood T cells in healthy people across ages. Study-wide findings and caveats: In long-lived donors, naive CD4+ cell counts and diversity exceeded those of aged donors.

The CDR3 loop spans 17 amino acids. Germline CDR1 is MNHEY and CDR2 is SVGEGT. With V trimmed by 6 bases and J by 4 bases, 7 bases remained unmatched. PCR was performed a second time for roughly 7 to 11 cycles using a sample-barcoded 5' primer and a J-beta primer mix. A template-switch adaptor that had 12 random nucleotides put a tag on each cDNA molecule. TCRdb re-analysed the 5' RACE reads in MiXCR, keeping a single row per CDR3 protein. The sample has roughly 800,000 distinct CDR3 sequences, nearly 60% seen once. Points on this clonotype: As yet, its antigen is unknown.

The individuals who served as donors were healthy Caucasians living in Russia, aged roughly 6 to 90. Isolation of PBMCs gave at least 6 million cells per sample. The sequencing sample was made of blood. The rearrangement joins TRBV6-2 or TRBV6-3 to TRBJ2-1; 15 bases agree with TRBD2. This clonotype was obtained from a man aged 25 to 40 in good health. CDR3 residues: CASRRGLAGGKYNEQFF. The CDR3 DNA follows: TGTGCCAGCAGACGAGGACTAGCGGGAGGGAAGTACAATGAGCAGTTCTTC.